The 21 T cell receptor beta chains below all came from one sample that was sequenced in a study of regulatory T cells in long-lasting Graves disease. In building TCR beta libraries, iRepertoire HTBI primers were used together with Arm-PCR of CDR3 regions. A single record per CDR3 protein comes from TCRdb applying MiXCR to the multiplex PCR reads. The profile shows some 600,000 distinct CDR3 sequences, 15% to 20% of them singletons. The time point was: newly diagnosed GD, antithyroid drugs for less than 3 months. After RNA was extracted from PBMCs, the TCR library was made from it. These records were also assigned to another study, of T cells in Graves' hyperthyroidism and ophthalmopathy.

The source was peripheral blood mononuclear cells (PBMCs), collected at new diagnosis, from a patient treated with antithyroid drugs. These receptors came from a man between 18 and 35 years old with Graves disease.

This clonotype was detected a few times. This chain links TRBV5-1 with TRBJ1-3, with D possibly matching TRBD1 (6 bases). Trimming pared 4 bases from V and 4 bases from J, leaving 9 bases between. This CDR3 has 13 residues. Germline V gene data show CDR1 as SGHRS and CDR2 as YFSETQ. As DNA, the CDR3 is TGCGCCAGCAGCGAGGGGGGAGGAAACACCATATATTTT. Translating gives CASSEGGGNTIYF.

The chain combines TRBV29-1 with TRBJ1-2; TRBD1 is a possible D gene (6 bases). Deletions cut 2 bases from V and 7 bases from J, with 14 bases between. CDR1 is SQVTM, CDR2 ANQGSEA, per germline. The CDR3 runs to 13 residues. The CDR3 bases are TGCAGCGTTGAATCCCAGGGGCTGGGTGGCTACACCTTC. Amino acids: CSVESQGLGGYTF.

The chain's CDR3 is CSVGPGDEQFF. The CDR3 region has the DNA TGCAGCGTTGGGCCTGGGGACGAGCAGTTCTTC. The V gene is TRBV29-1, the J gene TRBJ2-1; D is tentatively TRBD1 or TRBD2 (5 bases each). The length of the CDR3 is 11 residues. V gave up 4 bases and J gave up 10 bases, with 11 bases separating them. CDR1 is SQVTM, CDR2 ANQGSEA, per germline.

This clonotype was counted ten times or more. The V gene is TRBV12-3 or TRBV12-4, the J gene TRBJ1-5, with TRBD1 matching over 9 bases. The CDR3 has 16 residues. The J segment lost 0 bases and the V segment lost 5 bases, leaving 5 bases of the junction unmatched. The CDR3 DNA reads TGTGCCAGCAGTGGGACAGGGTCCTTTAGCAATCAGCCCCAGCATTTT. Its translation is CASSGTGSFSNQPQHF.

This chain links TRBV28 with TRBJ1-1; D ambiguous. The CDR3 sequence is 13 residues long. The V end lost 10 bases, the J end lost 3 bases, and 15 bases lay between the germline ends. The germline gives CDR1 MDHEN, CDR2 SYDVKM. The DNA for the CDR3 is TGTGCCACAGGTGGCAACCCGTACACTGAAGCTTTCTTT. Its protein product is CATGGNPYTEAFF.

The chain joins TRBV10-3 to TRBJ2-1, with 7 bases matching TRBD2. Germline CDR1 reads ENHRY; CDR2 reads SYGVKD. V lost 3 bases, J lost 0 bases, and 2 bases stayed unmatched. The CDR3 totals 15 residues. The CDR3: CAISEAGSSYNEQFF. CDR3 bases: TGTGCCATCAGTGAAGCGGGGAGCTCCTACAATGAGCAGTTCTTC.

This clonotype was seen many times. The gene calls are TRBV7-9 and TRBJ2-5; 7 bases are shared with TRBD2. CDR3 length equals 14 residues. Germline CDR1 and CDR2: SEHNR and FQNEAQ (reference sequence). Unmatched junction bases numbered 8, after V lost 5 bases and J lost 5 bases. CDR3 sequence: CASSHGTTRETQYF. The DNA for the CDR3 is TGTGCCAGCAGCCATGGGACTACCCGGGAGACCCAGTACTTC.

The V gene is TRBV5-4, the J gene TRBJ2-7, with D tentatively TRBD1 or TRBD2 (5 bases each). CDR1 is SGHNT, CDR2 YYREEE, per germline (reference sequence). V was cut by 2 bases and J by 7 bases, with 16 bases left in between. The length of the CDR3 is 14 residues. DNA for the CDR3: TGTGCCAGCAGCTTCCCCTCGGGGACCCAGGAGCAGTACTTC. As protein: CASSFPSGTQEQYF.

The chain couples TRBV20-1 to TRBJ2-2; D gene ambiguous. V lost 3 bases to trimming and J lost 1 base, with 12 bases between them. CDR3 length: 15 residues. Germline V CDR1 and CDR2: DFQATT, SNEGSKA (reference sequence). The CDR3 DNA reads TGCAGTGCTAGGATGCTTACGGAGAACACCGGGGAGCTGTTTTTT. Amino acids: CSARMLTENTGELFF.

In its sample, this clonotype was seen a few times. This sequence joins TRBV28 and TRBJ2-3; possibly TRBD2 for D (5 bases). The CDR3 extends over 20 amino acids. Trimming pared 6 bases from V and 2 bases from J, leaving 30 bases between. The germline gives CDR1 MDHEN, CDR2 SYDVKM. The CDR3 DNA is TGTGCCAGCAGCCCCGTTCTTACGGGAACGCCCAATTCATACACAGATACGCAGTATTTT. Amino acids: CASSPVLTGTPNSYTDTQYF.

Remarks on this clonotype: This may be a read error: a much more frequent sequence differs by one nucleotide. The chain carries TRBV5-1 and TRBJ2-7; tentatively, D is TRBD2 (6 bases). CDR1 SGHRS and CDR2 YFSETQ come from the germline V gene. The CDR3 totals 17 residues. CDR3 amino acids: CTSSGRTTLLDSNEQYF. CDR3 nucleotides: TGCACCAGCAGCGGTAGGACTACCCTCCTAGATTCCAACGAGCAGTACTTC.

This chain connects TRBV28 to TRBJ2-1; TRBD2 agrees at 7 bases. Germline CDR1 MDHEN, CDR2 SYDVKM. V shed 3 bases and J 0 bases; nucleotides not matched to a gene: 2. The CDR3 length is 15 residues. CDR3 in DNA: TGTGCCAGCAGTTTTCCGGGAGGCTCCTACAATGAGCAGTTCTTC. Protein sequence: CASSFPGGSYNEQFF.

This clonotype was counted many times. This chain uses TRBV28 with TRBJ2-3; 10 bases align to TRBD2. V was clipped by 2 bases and J by 8 bases; unmatched bases: 22. Germline V gene lookup returns CDR1 MDHEN and CDR2 SYDVKM. The CDR3 spans 20 residues. The CDR3 region is CASSLRPARSSGRKFVTQYF. CDR3 coding DNA: TGTGCCAGCAGTTTACGCCCCGCAAGGTCTAGCGGGAGAAAATTCGTTACGCAGTATTTT.

This clonotype was recorded a few times. J is TRBJ2-1 and V is TRBV6-1, with no clear D. CDR3 length: 13 residues. From germline, CDR1 is MNHNS and CDR2 SASEGT. Trimming shortened V by 6 bases and J by 6 bases, and 12 bases separated the two germline ends. The CDR3, as DNA: TGTGCCAGCAGGACCGCTCGTTCCAATGAGCAGTTCTTC. It yields the protein CASRTARSNEQFF.

This clonotype has a handful of counts. The V and J genes are TRBV19 and TRBJ2-7, with 10 bases that match TRBD1. With V trimmed by 4 bases and J by 7 bases, 7 bases remained unmatched. Germline V gives CDR1 LNHDA, CDR2 SQIVND (reference sequence). The CDR3 runs 14 residues. CDR3 in DNA: TGTGCCAGTAGTACCGGGACAGGGGCTGTGGAGCAGTACTTC. Its protein product is CASSTGTGAVEQYF.

In DNA form, the CDR3 reads TGCGCCAGCAGCCAACGCGCGGGAGCGAGCGAGCAGTACTTC. It yields the protein CASSQRAGASEQYF. The V call is TRBV4-1, the J call TRBJ2-7, with 7 bases that match TRBD2. Trimming cost V 2 bases and J 6 bases; bases outside gene matches: 7. The CDR3 runs to 14 residues. CDR1 is MGHRA, CDR2 YSYEKL, per germline.

The chain carries TRBV20-1 and TRBJ1-5; TRBD1 is a possible D gene (6 bases). CDR3 length: 14 residues. Trimming stripped 2 bases from V and 5 bases from J, with 13 bases between. The V gene's germline CDR1 is DFQATT and CDR2 SNEGSKA (reference sequence). The CDR3 DNA sequence: TGCAGTGCTAGAAGGGGGGACGGTCATCAGCCCCAGCATTTT. It encodes CSARRGDGHQPQHF.

This clonotype was seen many times. The V and J genes are TRBV11-2 and TRBJ2-1, with 7 bases lining up with TRBD2. Germline assignment: CDR1 SGHAT and CDR2 FQNNGV. The CDR3 is 15 residues long. V shed 0 bases and J 4 bases; nucleotides not matched to a gene: 3. CDR3 amino acids: CASSLEWRGYNEQFF. The CDR3 DNA is TGTGCCAGCAGCTTAGAATGGCGGGGGTACAATGAGCAGTTCTTC. The variable domain in full, completed from reference TRBV11-2 and TRBJ2-1, reads EAGVAQSPRYKIIEKRQSVAFWCNPISGHATLYWYQQILGQGPKLLIQFQNNGVVDDSQLPKDRFSAERLKGVDSTLKIQPAKLEDSAVYLCASSLEWRGYNEQFFGPGTRLTVL.

This clonotype was detected a few times. The chain joins TRBV4-2 to TRBJ2-7; D ambiguous. V lost 0 bases and J 0 bases, leaving 15 bases between the germline ends. The CDR3 runs to 17 residues. Looked up from germline, CDR1 is LGHNA and CDR2 is YNFKEQ. CDR3 residues: CASSQDTAKGNSYEQYF. Here the CDR3 DNA reads TGTGCCAGCAGCCAAGATACAGCGAAAGGGAACTCCTACGAGCAGTACTTC.

This clonotype has just a few counts. The gene calls are TRBV6-1 and TRBJ1-2; 9 nucleotides match TRBD1. V was clipped by 6 bases and J by 4 bases; unmatched bases: 9. This CDR3 is 15 amino acids long. Germline values: CDR1 MNHNS, CDR2 SASEGT. The chain's CDR3 is CASSPGTGPTYGYTF. CDR3 bases: TGTGCCAGCAGCCCGGGGACAGGGCCGACCTATGGCTACACCTTC.

This clonotype was recorded at least ten times. The rearrangement uses TRBV20-1 and TRBJ2-1; 8 bases align to TRBD1. J was trimmed by 8 bases and V by 2 bases; bases with no gene match: 11. This CDR3 contains 15 residues. Germline V lookup: CDR1 DFQATT, CDR2 SNEGSKA (reference sequence). As DNA, the CDR3 is TGCAGTGCTAGACCTTGGACAGGGCTAGGCGATGAGCAGTTCTTC. Its translation is CSARPWTGLGDEQFF.